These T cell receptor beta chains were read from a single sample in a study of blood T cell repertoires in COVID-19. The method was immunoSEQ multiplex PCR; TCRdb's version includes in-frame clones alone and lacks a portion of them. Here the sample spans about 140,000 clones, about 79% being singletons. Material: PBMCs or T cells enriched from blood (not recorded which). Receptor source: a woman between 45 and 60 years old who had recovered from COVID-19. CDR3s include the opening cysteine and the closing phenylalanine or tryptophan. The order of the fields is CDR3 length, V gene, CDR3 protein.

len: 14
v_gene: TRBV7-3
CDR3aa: CASSLYPGTDTQYF

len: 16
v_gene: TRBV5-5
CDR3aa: CASSPTGHQTNTEAFF

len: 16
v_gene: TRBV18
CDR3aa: CASSPRGAASNEKLFF

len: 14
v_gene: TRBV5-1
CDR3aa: CASSLVVGAYEQYF

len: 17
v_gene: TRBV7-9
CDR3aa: CASSLAAGSQGRDEQFF

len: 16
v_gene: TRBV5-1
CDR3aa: CASSYRASGGTDTQYF

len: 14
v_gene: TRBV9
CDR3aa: CASSAWDWTYEQYF

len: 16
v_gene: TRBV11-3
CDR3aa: CASSKGGTGGYHEQYF

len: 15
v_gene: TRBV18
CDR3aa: CASSPRREVYNEQFF

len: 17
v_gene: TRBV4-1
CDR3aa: CASSLHGTSGGLSEQFF

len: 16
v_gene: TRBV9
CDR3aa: CASSDPWGGFGYGYTF

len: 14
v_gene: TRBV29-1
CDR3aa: CSVESGRALYTQYF

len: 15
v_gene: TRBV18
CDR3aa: CASSPYQGVAETQYF

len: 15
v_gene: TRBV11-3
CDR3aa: CASSKLAGSYNEQFF

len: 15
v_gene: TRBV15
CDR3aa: CATSTISGNYNEQFF

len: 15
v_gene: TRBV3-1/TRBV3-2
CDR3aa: CASSLGQGNTGELFF

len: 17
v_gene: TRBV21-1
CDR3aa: CASSKGGLSLLTDTQYF

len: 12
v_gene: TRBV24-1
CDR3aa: CATRDRGAGYTF

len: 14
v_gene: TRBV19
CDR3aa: CASADQGTFGEAFF

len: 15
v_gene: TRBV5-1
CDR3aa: CASSQGRGTNTEAFF

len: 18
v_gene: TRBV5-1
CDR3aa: CASSLGLAGPTRQETQYF

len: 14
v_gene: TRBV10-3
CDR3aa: CAISQTGANTEAFF

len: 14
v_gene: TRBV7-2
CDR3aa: CASSPRAGDYGYTF

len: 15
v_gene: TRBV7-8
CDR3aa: CASSFSASWTDTQYF

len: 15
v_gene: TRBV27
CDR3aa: CASREDRGRGGGYTF

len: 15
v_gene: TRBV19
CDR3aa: CASRDIQGAGYGYTF

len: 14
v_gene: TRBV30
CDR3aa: CAWSGGLNTGELFF

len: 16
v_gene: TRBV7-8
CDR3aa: CASSVPRDLIYNEQFF

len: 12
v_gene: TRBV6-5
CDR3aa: CASSGLVNEQFF

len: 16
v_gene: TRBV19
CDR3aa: CASTPVAGPANYGYTF

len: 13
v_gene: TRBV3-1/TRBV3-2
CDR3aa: CASGGTANYGYTF

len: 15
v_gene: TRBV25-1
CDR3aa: CASSAVRTANEKLFF

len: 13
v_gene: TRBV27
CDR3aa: CASSSAGYYGYTF

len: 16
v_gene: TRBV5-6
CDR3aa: CASSLLGGSGDQPQHF

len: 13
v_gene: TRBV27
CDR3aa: CASSRTGNSPLHF

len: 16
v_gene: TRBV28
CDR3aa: CASSPYFSGHGEKLFF